This T cell receptor beta chain was retrieved from a study of persistence of HIV-infected CD4 T cells. Whole-study findings and limits: CMV- and Gag-responding cells had lower TCRbeta richness than CD3/CD28-responding cells. Within sorted populations, more oligoclonal TCRs accompanied more oligoclonal proviruses.

A word on this clone: What it binds is not known. One end of the junction fails to match germline, which may point to a read error.

Sequencing used immunoSEQ version 4 in survey mode. Repertoires were generated with immunoSEQ multiplex PCR, while TCRdb's copy carries only in-frame clones and drops some. In the table there are about 40,000 clones, around 82% of which are singletons. The germline V gene has CDR1 SGHTA and CDR2 FQGTGA. The CDR3 runs to 15 residues. Cells were stimulated with overlapping HIV-1 Gag 15-mer peptides. CD40L-negative CD69-negative CD45RO-high memory CD4+ T cells were sorted as populations depleted of antigen-responding cells. Adults with HIV-1 started suppressive ART while chronically infected. This TCR was sampled from an adult man with HIV who was CMV-seropositive. Sequencing used CD4+ T cells sorted from PBMCs after approximately 20-hour stimulation, obtained from a patient who received antiretroviral therapy. The rearrangement uses TRBV7-3 and TRBJ2-1; 8 nucleotides match TRBD2. Written as DNA, the CDR3 is TGTGCCAGCAGCCCTGGCAAGGCGCGGGAGGCTTTGCAGCTCTTC. Encoded protein: CASSPGKAREALQLF. Complete variable domain (other parts from reference TRBV7-3 and TRBJ2-1): GAGVSQTPSNKVTEKGKYVELRCDPISGHTALYWYRQSLGQGPEFLIYFQGTGAADDSGLPNDRFFAVRPEGSVSTLKIQRTERGDSAVYLCASSPGKAREALQLFGPGTRLTVL.